This T cell receptor (beta chain) is drawn from a study of blood T cell repertoires in COVID-19. Looking at the study overall: Collection of acute and convalescent COVID-19 samples took place in the United States, Italy and Spain. In each case, the material was cDNA or gDNA derived from T cells, B-cell-depleted T cells, or PBMCs.

Authors' analysis steps: Amplified reference gene primers provided the basis for estimating nucleated cell counts. Only in-frame clones appear in the TCRdb table, and some are missing; sequencing was by immunoSEQ multiplex PCR. Clonal size and the V and J genes are those of that table, whereas D and trimming came from the DNA. Seen here are approximately 110,000 clones, 70% to 90% observed once, and the top ten hold less than 1.5%. In its sample, this clone was seen once. CDR1 and CDR2 (germline): KGHSY, FQNENV. V shed 3 bases, J shed 7 bases, and the junction held 3 bases outside the gene matches. The CDR3 has 15 amino acids.

V usage is TRBV16 and J usage is TRBJ2-1; 13 nucleotides align to TRBD2. What was sequenced was peripheral blood. The TCR originated in a human donor in a cohort sampled during active COVID-19. CDR3 nucleotide sequence: TGTGCCAGCAGCCAGACTAGCGGGAGGTATAATGAGCAGTTCTTC. Protein product: CASSQTSGRYNEQFF.